The 20 T cell receptor beta chains in this list originate from one sample, sequenced in a study of cytomegalovirus exposure and HLA in healthy donors. PCR amplification relied on 60 Vbeta primers (plus 13 Jbeta primers). Repertoires were generated with immunoSEQ multiplex PCR, while TCRdb's copy carries only in-frame clones and drops some. The repertoire holds some 84,000 clones, with under 85% as singletons. The source material was PBMCs. These receptors were obtained from a boy aged 5 to 17 in good health and CMV-seronegative.

The rearrangement links TRBV7-6 to TRBJ2-7; 9 positions agree with TRBD1. The CDR3 length is 14 residues. J gave up 3 bases and V 2 bases, and 2 bases lay outside the gene matches. Germline CDR1 SGHVS, CDR2 FNYEAQ. For the CDR3, the DNA is TGTGCCAGCAGCTTAATGACAGGGGGCTACGAGCAGTACTTC. This gives the protein CASSLMTGGYEQYF.

This sequence joins TRBV5-1 and TRBJ2-6, with unresolved D. Looked up from germline, CDR1 is SGHRS and CDR2 is YFSETQ. V was cut by 4 bases and J by 3 bases, with 11 bases left in between. The CDR3 extends over 15 amino acids. CDR3 coding DNA: TGCGCCAGCAGCCACACCTCTCGTGGGGCCAACGTCCTGACTTTC. Amino acids: CASSHTSRGANVLTF.

V is TRBV30 and J is TRBJ1-4; possibly TRBD1 for D (6 bases). This CDR3 comprises 17 residues. Trimming stripped 3 bases from V and 5 bases from J, with 22 bases between. Per the germline V gene, CDR1 is GTSNPN and CDR2 is SVGIG (reference sequence). The CDR3 DNA reads as TGTGCCTGGAGCCGCCACCTTCCGGGACAAGAGAATGAAAAACTGTTTTTT. Encoded protein: CAWSRHLPGQENEKLFF.

The rearrangement links TRBV7-2 to TRBJ2-7; D might be TRBD1 (6 bases). Trimming shortened V by 3 bases and J by 2 bases, and 14 bases separated the two germline ends. The CDR3 contains 15 residues. Germline V gives CDR1 SGHTA, CDR2 FQGNSA. CDR3 nucleotide sequence: TGTGCCAGCAGCTTTTCACCCAGGGGCCCCTACGAGCAGTACTTC. Amino acids: CASSFSPRGPYEQYF.

This rearrangement joins TRBV29-1 to TRBJ1-2, with a weak D call TRBD1 (6 bases). The CDR3 is 12 amino acids. Germline CDR1 reads SQVTM; CDR2 reads ANQGSEA. Between the trimmed V and J ends, which lost 3 bases and 4 bases, there was a span of 9 bases. The CDR3 nucleotides are TGCAGCGTTGAGGGGGGGCGCTATGGCTACACCTTC. This translates into CSVEGGRYGYTF. Using reference TRBV29-1 and TRBJ1-2 for the parts outside the CDR3, the full variable domain is SAVISQKPSRDICQRGTSLTIQCQVDSQVTMMFWYRQQPGQSLTLIATANQGSEATYESGFVIDKFPISRPNLTFSTLTVSNMSPEDSSIYLCSVEGGRYGYTFGSGTRLTVV.

The rearrangement links TRBV6-6 to TRBJ1-4; 8 positions match TRBD1. Trimming removed 5 bases from V and 2 bases from J; junction bases left unmatched: 7. This CDR3 spans 16 amino acids. Germline CDR1 is MNHNY and CDR2 is SVGAGI (reference sequence). The CDR3 sequence: CASSGQGRGTNEKLFF. In nucleotides, the CDR3 is TGTGCCAGCAGTGGACAGGGAAGGGGGACTAATGAAAAACTGTTTTTT.

This clone was observed a handful of times. This chain uses TRBV28 with TRBJ1-5, with 12 positions matching TRBD1. The trim removed 3 bases at V and 0 bases at J, leaving 9 bases unmatched. This CDR3 has 19 residues. CDR1 MDHEN and CDR2 SYDVKM come from the germline V gene. The CDR3 DNA follows: TGTGCCAGCAGTTTGTGGGACAGGGGGCTTTTAGGTAGCAATCAGCCCCAGCATTTT. Translation gives CASSLWDRGLLGSNQPQHF.

In regard to this clone: Other DNA sequences within the sample encode an identical CDR3. The chain couples TRBV18 to TRBJ1-2; TRBD1 matches at 9 bases. Germline V gene data show CDR1 as KGHSH and CDR2 as LQKENI. With V trimmed by 4 bases and J by 2 bases, 2 bases remained unmatched. The CDR3 spans 14 residues. CDR3 nucleotides: TGTGCCAGCTCACAACAGGGGGCAAACTATGGCTACACCTTC. This encodes CASSQQGANYGYTF.

The gene calls are TRBV7-9 and TRBJ2-5; perhaps TRBD1 as D (5 bases). Germline CDR1 and CDR2: SEHNR and FQNEAQ (reference sequence). CDR3 size: 14 residues. Trimming stripped 2 bases from V and 0 bases from J, with 7 bases between. CDR3: CASSLRTNQETQYF. As DNA, the CDR3 is TGTGCCAGCAGCTTAAGGACAAACCAAGAGACCCAGTACTTC.

The J gene is TRBJ1-1, the V gene TRBV21-1; TRBD1, as called in the table, went unchecked against the DNA. TRBV21-1 has pseudogene status. The CDR3 has 14 amino acids. CDR3 DNA sequence: TGTGCCAGCAGCGGTACAGGGGGAAGCACTGAAGCTTTCTTT. Its translation: CASSGTGGSTEAFF.

The chain carries TRBV6-5 and TRBJ1-2; 9 bases fit TRBD1. The CDR3 runs to 15 residues. The J segment lost 8 bases and the V segment lost 7 bases, leaving 14 bases of the junction unmatched. Germline V gene lookup returns CDR1 MNHEY and CDR2 SVGAGI. The CDR3, as DNA: TGTGCCAGCACTCGAGGGGGACAGGGATTAAACGGCTACACCTTC. Encoded protein: CASTRGGQGLNGYTF.

The gene calls are TRBV30 and TRBJ1-2, with D perhaps matching TRBD1 (6 bases). The germline V and J ends were trimmed by 5 bases and 2 bases, with 12 bases remaining between them. The CDR3 sequence is 13 residues long. CDR1 and CDR2 (germline): GTSNPN, SVGIG (reference sequence). The CDR3 here is CAWARQENYGYTF. In DNA form, the CDR3 reads TGTGCCTGGGCCCGACAGGAAAACTATGGCTACACCTTC.

This clone was seen a handful of times. The DNA of the CDR3 is TGTGCCAGCAGCTTAGCTGACAGGGGGAAACTTAACGAGCAGTACTTC. This codes for CASSLADRGKLNEQYF. J is TRBJ2-7 and V is TRBV7-9; 9 positions agree with TRBD1. With 0 bases clipped from V and 5 bases from J, the junction kept 8 bases outside the gene matches. Germline values: CDR1 SEHNR, CDR2 FQNEAQ (reference sequence). CDR3 length equals 16 residues.

V is TRBV6-5 and J is TRBJ2-1, with D perhaps matching TRBD1 (5 bases). The CDR3 is 15 residues long. CDR1 and CDR2 from the germline V gene are MNHEY and SVGAGI. Trimming pared 0 bases from V and 6 bases from J, leaving 12 bases between. CDR3 region: CASSYSAGLANEQFF. The CDR3 bases are TGTGCCAGCAGTTACTCGGCAGGGTTGGCCAATGAGCAGTTCTTC.

The chain joins TRBV11-2 to TRBJ1-1; D unclear. V dropped 3 bases and J dropped 1 base, with 6 bases sitting between them. The CDR3 spans 13 residues. The germline gives CDR1 SGHAT, CDR2 FQNNGV. The CDR3 nucleotides read TGTGCCAGCAGCTTGGGAGGGAACACTGAAGCTTTCTTT. Amino acid sequence: CASSLGGNTEAFF.

This chain uses TRBV28 with TRBJ2-7, with D unresolved. Germline lookup yields CDR1 MDHEN and CDR2 SYDVKM. CDR3 length equals 15 residues. V lost 2 bases and J 9 bases, leaving 20 bases between the germline ends. The CDR3, as DNA: TGTGCCAGCAGTTTAAGGCAGAGGCTTGTAGATGGGCAGTACTTC. Protein product: CASSLRQRLVDGQYF.

The chain couples TRBV29-1 to TRBJ1-5; no clear D. CDR3 size: 14 residues. Germline V gene lookup returns CDR1 SQVTM and CDR2 ANQGSEA. Between the trimmed V and J ends, which lost 4 bases and 0 bases, there was a span of 10 bases. DNA for the CDR3: TGCAGCGTTGCCGCGGAGTATAGCAATCAGCCCCAGCATTTT. Its translation is CSVAAEYSNQPQHF.

The J gene is TRBJ1-5, the V gene TRBV28, with a weak D call TRBD1 (5 bases). The CDR3 runs 17 residues. Germline lookup yields CDR1 MDHEN and CDR2 SYDVKM. V shed 5 bases and J shed 5 bases, with 22 bases lying between them. The CDR3 coding sequence is TGTGCCAGCAGTCCGCCGGGGACCCACGTAGCGGATCAGCCCCAGCATTTT. It encodes CASSPPGTHVADQPQHF.

The chain recombines TRBV14 with TRBJ1-2; D is unclear. Germline assignment: CDR1 SGHDN and CDR2 FVKESK. The CDR3 is 14 residues long. V lost 1 base to trimming and J lost 7 bases, with 13 bases between them. CDR3 sequence: CASSQARHKGGYTF. The CDR3 nucleotides are TGTGCCAGCAGCCAAGCCAGGCACAAAGGTGGCTACACCTTC.

The gene calls are TRBV27 and TRBJ2-7; 7 bases are shared with TRBD1. The junction had 8 bases not matched to a gene; V was cut back by 4 bases and J by 5 bases. The CDR3 is 14 amino acids. CDR1 and CDR2 from the germline V gene are MNHEY and SMNVEV (reference sequence). CDR3 in DNA: TGTGCCAGCAGTTCTCGACAGGGATTGCACGAGCAGTACTTC. This translates into CASSSRQGLHEQYF.